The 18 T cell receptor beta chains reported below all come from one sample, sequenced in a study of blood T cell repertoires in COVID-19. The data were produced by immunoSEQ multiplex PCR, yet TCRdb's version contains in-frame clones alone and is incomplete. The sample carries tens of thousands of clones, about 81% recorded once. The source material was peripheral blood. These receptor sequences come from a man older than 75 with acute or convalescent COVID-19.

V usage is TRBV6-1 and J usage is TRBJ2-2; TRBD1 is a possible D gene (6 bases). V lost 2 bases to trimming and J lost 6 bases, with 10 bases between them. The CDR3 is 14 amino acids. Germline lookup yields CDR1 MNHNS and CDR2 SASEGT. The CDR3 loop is CASSEWGPAGELFF. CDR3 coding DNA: TGTGCCAGCAGTGAATGGGGGCCGGCCGGGGAGCTGTTTTTT.

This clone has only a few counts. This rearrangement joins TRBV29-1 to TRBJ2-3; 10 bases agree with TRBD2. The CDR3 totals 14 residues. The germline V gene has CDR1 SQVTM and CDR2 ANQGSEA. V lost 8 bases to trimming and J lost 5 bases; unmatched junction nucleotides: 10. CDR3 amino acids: CSWAGTSEGDTQYF. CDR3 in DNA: TGCAGCTGGGCAGGGACTAGCGAGGGAGATACGCAGTATTTT.

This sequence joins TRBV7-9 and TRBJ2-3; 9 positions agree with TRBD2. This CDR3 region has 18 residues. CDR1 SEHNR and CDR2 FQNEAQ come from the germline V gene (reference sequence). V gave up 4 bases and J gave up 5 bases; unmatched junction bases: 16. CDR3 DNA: TGTGCCAGCAGCTCCCTTGGCGGGGGGGTAAGTTCTAGAGATACGCAGTATTTT. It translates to CASSSLGGGVSSRDTQYF.

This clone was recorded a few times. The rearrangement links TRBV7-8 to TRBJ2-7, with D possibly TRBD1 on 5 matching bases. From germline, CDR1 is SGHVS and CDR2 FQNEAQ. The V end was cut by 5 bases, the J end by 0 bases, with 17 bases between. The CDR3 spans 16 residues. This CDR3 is CASSPSGRASSYEQYF. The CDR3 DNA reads TGTGCCAGCAGCCCATCCGGCAGGGCAAGCTCCTACGAGCAGTACTTC. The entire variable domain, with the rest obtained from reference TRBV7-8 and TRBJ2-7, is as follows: GAGVSQSPRYKVAKRGQDVALRCDPISGHVSLFWYQQALGQGPEFLTYFQNEAQLDKSGLPSDRFFAERPEGSVSTLKIQRTQQEDSAVYLCASSPSGRASSYEQYFGPGTRLTVT.

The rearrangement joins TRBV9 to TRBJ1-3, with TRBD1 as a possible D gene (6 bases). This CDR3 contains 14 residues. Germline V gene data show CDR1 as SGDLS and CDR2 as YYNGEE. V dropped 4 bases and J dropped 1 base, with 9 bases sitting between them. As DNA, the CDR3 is TGTGCCAGCAGCCCAGGGGTGTCTGGAAACACCATATATTTT. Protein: CASSPGVSGNTIYF. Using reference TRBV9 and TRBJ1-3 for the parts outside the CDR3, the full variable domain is DSGVTQTPKHLITATGQRVTLRCSPRSGDLSVYWYQQSLDQGLQFLIQYYNGEERAKGNILERFSAQQFPDLHSELNLSSLELGDSALYFCASSPGVSGNTIYFGEGSWLTVV.

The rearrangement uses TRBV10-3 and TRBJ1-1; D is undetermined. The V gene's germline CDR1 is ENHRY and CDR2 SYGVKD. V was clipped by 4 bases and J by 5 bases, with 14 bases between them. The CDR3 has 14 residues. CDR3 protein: CAISATVVGTEAFF. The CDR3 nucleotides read TGTGCCATCAGTGCGACGGTGGTCGGGACTGAAGCTTTCTTT.

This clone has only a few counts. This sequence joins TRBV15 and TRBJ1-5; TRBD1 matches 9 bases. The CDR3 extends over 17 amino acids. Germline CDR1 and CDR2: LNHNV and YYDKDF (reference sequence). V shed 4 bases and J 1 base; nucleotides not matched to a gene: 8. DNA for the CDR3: TGTGCCACCAGCACCCGACAGGGGGGTTTGAGCAATCAGCCCCAGCATTTT. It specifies CATSTRQGGLSNQPQHF.

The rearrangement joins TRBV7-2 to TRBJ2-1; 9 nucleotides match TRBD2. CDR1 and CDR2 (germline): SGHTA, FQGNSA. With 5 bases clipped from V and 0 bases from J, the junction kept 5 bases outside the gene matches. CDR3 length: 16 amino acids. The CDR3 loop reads CASSQVSGSSYNEQFF. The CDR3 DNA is TGTGCCAGCAGCCAAGTTAGCGGGAGCTCCTACAATGAGCAGTTCTTC.

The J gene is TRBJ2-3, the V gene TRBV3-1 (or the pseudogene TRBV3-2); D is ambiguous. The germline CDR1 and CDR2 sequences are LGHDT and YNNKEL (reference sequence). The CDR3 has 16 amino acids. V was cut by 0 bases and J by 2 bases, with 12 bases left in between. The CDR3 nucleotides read TGTGCCAGCAGCCAAGAGGGCAGGATCTTCACAGATACGCAGTATTTT. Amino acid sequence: CASSQEGRIFTDTQYF.

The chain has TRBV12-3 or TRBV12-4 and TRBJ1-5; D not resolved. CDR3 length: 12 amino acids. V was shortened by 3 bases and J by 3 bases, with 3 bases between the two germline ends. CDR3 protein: CASSFSNQPQHF. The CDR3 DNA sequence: TGTGCCAGCAGTTTCTCCAATCAGCCCCAGCATTTT.

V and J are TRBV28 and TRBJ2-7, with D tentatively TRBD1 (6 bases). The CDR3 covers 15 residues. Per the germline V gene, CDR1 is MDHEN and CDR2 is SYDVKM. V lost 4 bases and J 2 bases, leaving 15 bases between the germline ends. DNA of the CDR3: TGTGCCAGCAGTTCATATACAGGGTCCCCCTACGAGCAGTACTTC. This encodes CASSSYTGSPYEQYF.

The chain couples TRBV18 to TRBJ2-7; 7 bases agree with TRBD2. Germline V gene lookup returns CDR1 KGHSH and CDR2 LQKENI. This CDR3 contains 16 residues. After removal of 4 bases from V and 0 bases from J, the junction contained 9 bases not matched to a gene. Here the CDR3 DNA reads TGTGCCAGCTCACTGACCCCCGGGACTACCTCCTACGAGCAGTACTTC. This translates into CASSLTPGTTSYEQYF.

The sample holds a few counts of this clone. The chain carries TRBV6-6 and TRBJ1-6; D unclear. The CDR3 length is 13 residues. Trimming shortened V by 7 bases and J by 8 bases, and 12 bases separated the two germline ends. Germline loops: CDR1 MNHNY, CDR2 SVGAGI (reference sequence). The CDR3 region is CASNRGTDSPLHF. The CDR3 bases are TGTGCCAGCAACCGGGGAACGGATTCACCCCTCCACTTT.

The CDR3 protein is CASSPGQARGPETQYF. The CDR3 region has the DNA TGCGCCAGCAGCCCGGGACAGGCTAGAGGCCCTGAGACCCAGTACTTC. V and J are TRBV4-1 and TRBJ2-5, with TRBD1 identical over 8 bases. The CDR3 contains 16 residues. Per germline, CDR1 MGHRA and CDR2 YSYEKL. V was clipped by 4 bases and J by 5 bases; unmatched bases: 12.

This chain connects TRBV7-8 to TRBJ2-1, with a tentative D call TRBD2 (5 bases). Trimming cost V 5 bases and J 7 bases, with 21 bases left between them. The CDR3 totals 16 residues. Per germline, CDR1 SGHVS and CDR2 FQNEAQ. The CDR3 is CASSRTLATIENEQFF. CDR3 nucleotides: TGTGCCAGCAGCCGGACCCTAGCTACCATCGAAAATGAGCAGTTCTTC.

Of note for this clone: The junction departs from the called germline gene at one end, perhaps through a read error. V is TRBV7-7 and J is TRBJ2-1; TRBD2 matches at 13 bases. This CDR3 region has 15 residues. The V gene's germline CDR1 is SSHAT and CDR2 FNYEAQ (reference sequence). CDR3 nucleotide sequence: TGTGCTAGCAGCTCGGGACTAGCGGGAACCCGTGAGCAGTTCTTC. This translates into CASSSGLAGTREQFF.

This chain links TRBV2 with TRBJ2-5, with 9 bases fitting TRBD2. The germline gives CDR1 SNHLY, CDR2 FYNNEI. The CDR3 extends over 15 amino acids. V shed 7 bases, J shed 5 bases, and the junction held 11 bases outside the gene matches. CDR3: CASMRRAGGPETQYF. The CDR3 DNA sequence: TGTGCCAGCATGAGGAGGGCGGGGGGGCCCGAGACCCAGTACTTC. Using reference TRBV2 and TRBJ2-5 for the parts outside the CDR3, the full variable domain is EPEVTQTPSHQVTQMGQEVILRCVPISNHLYFYWYRQILGQKVEFLVSFYNNEISEKSEIFDDQFSVERPDGSNFTLKIRSTKLEDSAMYFCASMRRAGGPETQYFGPGTRLLVL.

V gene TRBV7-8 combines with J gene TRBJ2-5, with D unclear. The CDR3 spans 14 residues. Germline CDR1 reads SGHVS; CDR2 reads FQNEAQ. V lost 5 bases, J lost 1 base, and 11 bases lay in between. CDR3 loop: CASSPLVGQETQYF. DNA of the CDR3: TGTGCCAGCAGCCCGCTAGTGGGCCAAGAGACCCAGTACTTC.